This passage covers 4 T cell receptor beta chains from one sample sequenced in a study of Tregs in tolerant kidney transplant recipients. Measured with immunoSEQ multiplex PCR; TCRdb has only the in-frame clones, and not every one. There are approximately 15,000 clones in the sample; roughly 77% occur only once, and roughly 1.8% lies in the top ten. The specimen was Tregs from blood, collected before the transplant. These TCRs come from a human donor who received a combined kidney and bone marrow transplant.

The chain couples TRBV7-2 to TRBJ2-7, with D perhaps TRBD1 (5 bases). The CDR3 length is 14 residues. Per germline, CDR1 SGHTA and CDR2 FQGNSA. V was clipped by 1 base and J by 4 bases, with 11 bases between them. DNA of the CDR3: TGTGCCAGCAGCTTAGAAGGGAAGGGGTACGAGCAGTACTTC. It translates to CASSLEGKGYEQYF.

The rearrangement links TRBV11-3 to TRBJ2-6, with 7 bases that match TRBD1. CDR1 is SGHNT and CDR2 is YENEEA in the germline V gene. J was trimmed by 2 bases and V by 5 bases; bases with no gene match: 3. The CDR3 consists of 15 residues. The CDR3 sequence: CASSKGGAGANVLTF. The CDR3 nucleotides are TGTGCCAGCAGCAAAGGGGGCGCTGGGGCCAACGTCCTGACTTTC. Filled out from reference TRBV11-3 and TRBJ2-6, the complete variable domain reads EAGVVQSPRYKIIEKKQPVAFWCNPISGHNTLYWYLQNLGQGPELLIRYENEEAVDDSQLPKDRFSAERLKGVDSTLKIQPAELGDSAVYLCASSKGGAGANVLTFGAGSRLTVL.

V is TRBV29-1 and J is TRBJ2-5; weak D call: TRBD2 (6 bases). Looked up from germline, CDR1 is SQVTM and CDR2 is ANQGSEA. V lost 7 bases and J lost 7, with 13 bases in between. The CDR3 has 11 residues. The chain's CDR3 is CSAGGGWTQYF. DNA of the CDR3: TGCAGCGCAGGTGGAGGGTGGACCCAGTACTTC.

The gene calls are TRBV29-1 and TRBJ1-1, with 7 bases that match TRBD1. The CDR3 contains 13 residues. The germline V gene encodes CDR1 SQVTM and CDR2 ANQGSEA. Unmatched junction bases numbered 9, after V lost 7 bases and J lost 4 bases. CDR3 in amino acids: CSAWGQRSTEAFF. CDR3 nucleotide sequence: TGCAGCGCTTGGGGACAGCGAAGCACTGAAGCTTTCTTT.